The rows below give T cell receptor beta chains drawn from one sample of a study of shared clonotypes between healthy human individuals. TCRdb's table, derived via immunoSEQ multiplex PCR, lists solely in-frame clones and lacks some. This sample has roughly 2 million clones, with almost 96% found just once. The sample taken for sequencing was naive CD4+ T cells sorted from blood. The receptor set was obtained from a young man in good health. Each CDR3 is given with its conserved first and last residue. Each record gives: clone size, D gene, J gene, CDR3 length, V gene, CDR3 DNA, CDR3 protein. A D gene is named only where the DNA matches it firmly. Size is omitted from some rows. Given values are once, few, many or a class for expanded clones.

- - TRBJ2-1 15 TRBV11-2 TGTGCCAGCAGCCTCCTACTAGTTCGGGGCAATGAGCAGTTCTTC CASSLLLVRGNEQFF
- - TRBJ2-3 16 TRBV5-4 TGTGCCAGCAGCTTGGAAGGGTCGAGGGTCGGAGATACGCAGTATTTT CASSLEGSRVGDTQYF
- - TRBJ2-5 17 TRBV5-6 TGTGCCAGCAGCGGGGGAGTGAGGAATTGGGAGACAGAGACCCAGTACTTC CASSGGVRNWETETQYF
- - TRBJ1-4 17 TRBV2 TGTGCCAGCAGTGAACCCAGCGACCTTGCAACTAATGAAAAACTGTTTTTT CASSEPSDLATNEKLFF
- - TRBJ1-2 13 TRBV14 TGTGCCAGCAGCCAACTTGGAGTCTATGGCTACACCTTC CASSQLGVYGYTF
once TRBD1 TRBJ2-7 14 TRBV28 TGTGCCAGCAGTTCAGGGACAGTAGTCTACGAGCAGTACTTC CASSSGTVVYEQYF
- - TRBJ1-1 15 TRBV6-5 TGTGCCAGCAGTTACTACGCGGGGGCCAACGCTGAAGCTTTCTTT CASSYYAGANAEAFF
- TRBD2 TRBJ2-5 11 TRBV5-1 TGCGCTTGTACGGGGGGAGAGACCCAGTACTTC CACTGGETQYF
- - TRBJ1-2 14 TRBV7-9 TGTGCCAGCAGCCCCCAGGCCAGCAACTATGGCTACACCTTC CASSPQASNYGYTF
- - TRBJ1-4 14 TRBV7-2 TGTGCCAGCAGCTTAGGCAGTGTTAATGAAAAACTGTTTTTT CASSLGSVNEKLFF
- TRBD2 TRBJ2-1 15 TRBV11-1 TGTGCCAGCAGCTTAGCACTAGCGCTTAACAATGAGCAGTTCTTC CASSLALALNNEQFF
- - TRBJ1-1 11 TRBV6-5 TGTGCCAGCACCCGAAGCGGTGAAGCTTTCTTT CASTRSGEAFF
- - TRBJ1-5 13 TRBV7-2 TGTGCCAGCAGCTTGTCGGAGGATCAGCCCCAGCATTTT CASSLSEDQPQHF
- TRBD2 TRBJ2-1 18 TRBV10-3 TGTGCCATAACCCCTCTAGCGGGAGTGCCAAGCTCCTACAATGAGCAGTTCTTC CAITPLAGVPSSYNEQFF
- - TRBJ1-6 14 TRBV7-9 TGTGCCAGCAGCTCGCGGGCCTCTAATTCACCCCTCCACTTT CASSSRASNSPLHF
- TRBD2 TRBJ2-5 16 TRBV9 TGTGCCAGCAGCTTGACCGGGACTAGCGCTCCCGGGACCCAGTACTTC CASSLTGTSAPGTQYF
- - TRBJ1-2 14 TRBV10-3 TGTGCCATCAGTGAGTCGAACAGCCCCTATGGCTACACCTTC CAISESNSPYGYTF
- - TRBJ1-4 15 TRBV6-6 TGTGCCAGCAGTCCACCGTTGACGATCAATGAAAAACTGTTTTTT CASSPPLTINEKLFF
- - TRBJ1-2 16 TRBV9 TGTGCCAGCAGCGTAGCTCTTAACCGGGATACCTATGGCTACACCTTC CASSVALNRDTYGYTF
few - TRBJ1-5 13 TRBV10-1 TGCGCCAGCAGTGCCGGGCTGAATCAGCCCCAGCATTTT CASSAGLNQPQHF
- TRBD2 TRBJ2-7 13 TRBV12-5 TGTGCTAGTTACTTAGCGGGAGATAACGAGCAGTACTTC CASYLAGDNEQYF
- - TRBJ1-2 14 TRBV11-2 TGTGCCAGCAGCTTAGCCCCTACTGGGCTTGGCTACACCTTC CASSLAPTGLGYTF
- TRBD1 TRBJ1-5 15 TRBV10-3 TGTGCCATCAGTGAGTGGGGACAGGGAAATCAGCCCCAGCATTTT CAISEWGQGNQPQHF
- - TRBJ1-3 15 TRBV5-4 TGTGCCAGCAGCCTAGGACACCGCTCTGGAAACACCATATATTTT CASSLGHRSGNTIYF
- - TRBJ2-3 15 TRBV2 TGTGCCAGCAGTGAAGTCCGGGGGCGGGGAGATACGCAGTATTTT CASSEVRGRGDTQYF
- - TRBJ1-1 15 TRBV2 TGTGCCAGCAGTTCGGACGGGTTCATGAACACTGAAGCTTTCTTT CASSSDGFMNTEAFF
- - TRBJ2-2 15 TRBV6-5 TGTGCCAGCAGTTACGAGGCAGGTAGAACCGGGGAGCTGTTTTTT CASSYEAGRTGELFF
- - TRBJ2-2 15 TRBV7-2 TGTGCCAGCAGTCCGAGACAGACGAACACCGGGGAGCTGTTTTTT CASSPRQTNTGELFF
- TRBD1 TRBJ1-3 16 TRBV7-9 TGTGCCAGCAGCCCCCCTGGACAGGGGTCTGGAAACACCATATATTTT CASSPPGQGSGNTIYF
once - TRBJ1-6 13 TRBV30 TGTGCCTGGAGTAGAGGGCTCGACTCACCCCTCCACTTT CAWSRGLDSPLHF
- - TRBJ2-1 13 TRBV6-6 TGTGCCAGCAGTACCCCGGCCAAGAATGAGCAGTTCTTC CASSTPAKNEQFF
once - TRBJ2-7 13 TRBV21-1 TGTGCCAACTCAGGGACTAGCATCTACGAGCAGTACTTC CANSGTSIYEQYF
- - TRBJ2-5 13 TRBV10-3 TGTGCCATCAGTGTAGCGCTCCAAGAGACCCAGTACTTC CAISVALQETQYF
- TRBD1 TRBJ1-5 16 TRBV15 TGTGCCACCAGCAGAGATCGAGACAGGGGTATCCAGCCCCAGCATTTT CATSRDRDRGIQPQHF
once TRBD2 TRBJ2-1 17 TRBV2 TGTGCCAGCAGTGAATCGGCTAGCGGGGGCTCCTACAATGAGCAGTTCTTC CASSESASGGSYNEQFF
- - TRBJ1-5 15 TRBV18 TGTGCCAGCTCACGGGAGGGGCTTAGCAATCAGCCCCAGCATTTT CASSREGLSNQPQHF
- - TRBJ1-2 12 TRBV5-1 TGCGCCAGCAGGCGAGACGTCGATGGCTACACCTTC CASRRDVDGYTF
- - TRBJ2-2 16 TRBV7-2 TGTGCCAGCAGCCCAACCCCCGGGACTAACACCGGGGAGCTGTTTTTT CASSPTPGTNTGELFF
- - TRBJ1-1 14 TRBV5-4 TGTGCCAGCAGCTTGAACTCGGGGAACACTGAAGCTTTCTTT CASSLNSGNTEAFF
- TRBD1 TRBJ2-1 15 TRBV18 TGTGCCAGCTCACCATGGGGACAGGGGGACAATGAGCAGTTCTTC CASSPWGQGDNEQFF
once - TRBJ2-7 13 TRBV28 TGTGCCAGCTGGGATCCTGCTTCCTACGAGCAGTACTTC CASWDPASYEQYF
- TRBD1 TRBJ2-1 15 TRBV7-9 TGTGCCAGCAGCTTAGGGGGACAGGGAATCAATGAGCAGTTCTTC CASSLGGQGINEQFF
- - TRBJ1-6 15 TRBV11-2 TGTGCCAGCAGGCCCTGGGGGGGGAGAGATTCACCCCTCCACTTT CASRPWGGRDSPLHF
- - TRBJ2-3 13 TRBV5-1 TGCGCCAGCAGCTTTGGTGGCACAGATACGCAGTATTTT CASSFGGTDTQYF
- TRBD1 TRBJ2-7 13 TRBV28 TGTGCCAGCAGTTCGGGACAGGGGAGCGAGCAGTACTTC CASSSGQGSEQYF
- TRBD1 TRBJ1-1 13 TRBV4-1 TGCGCCAGCAGCTTGTTACAGGGGGCAGAAGCTTTCTTT CASSLLQGAEAFF
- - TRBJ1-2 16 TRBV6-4 TGTGCCAGCAGACCGAATCCAGGGTTGGGGAACTATGGCTACACCTTC CASRPNPGLGNYGYTF
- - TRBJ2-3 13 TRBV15 TGTGCCACCAGCAGAGTAGGGTGGGATACGCAGTATTTT CATSRVGWDTQYF
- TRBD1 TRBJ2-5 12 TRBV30 TGTGCCTGGGGCAACAGGGGAGAGACCCAGTACTTC CAWGNRGETQYF